This record looks at one TCR beta chain sequence and its context. This entry comes from a study of technical replicates of blood from several donors. V lost 4 bases to trimming and J lost 5 bases; unmatched junction nucleotides: 8. The CDR3 covers 14 residues. The germline V gene has CDR1 SGHRS and CDR2 YFSETQ. Produced via immunoSEQ multiplex PCR; TCRdb's table is partial and in-frame only. The data show roughly 13,000 clones, with 80% to 90% seen just once and 12% held by the top ten. The clonotype comes from a human donor in good health. The V call is TRBV5-1, the J call TRBJ2-7; TRBD1 aligns across 8 bases. Sequencing input: PBMCs. CDR3 loop: CASSLGQAAHEQYF. The CDR3 DNA sequence: TGCGCCAGCAGCCTGGGACAGGCCGCCCACGAGCAGTACTTC.